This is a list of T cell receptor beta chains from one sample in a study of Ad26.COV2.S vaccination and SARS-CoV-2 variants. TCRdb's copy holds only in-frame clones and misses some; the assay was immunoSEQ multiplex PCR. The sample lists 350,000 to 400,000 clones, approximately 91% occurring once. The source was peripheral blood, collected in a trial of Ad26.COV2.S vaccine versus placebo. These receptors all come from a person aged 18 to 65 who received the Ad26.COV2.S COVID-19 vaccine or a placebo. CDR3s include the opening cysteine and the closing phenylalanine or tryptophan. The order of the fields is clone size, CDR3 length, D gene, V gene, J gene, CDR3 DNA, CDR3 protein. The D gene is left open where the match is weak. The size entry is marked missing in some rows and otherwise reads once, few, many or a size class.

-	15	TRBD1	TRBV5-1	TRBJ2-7	TGCGCCAGCAGCTCAAATGGACAGGGGATACACGAGCAGTACTTC	CASSSNGQGIHEQYF
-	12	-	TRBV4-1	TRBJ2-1	TGCGCCAGCAGCCAAGTCGTAGGGAAGCGGTTCTTC	CASSQVVGKRFF
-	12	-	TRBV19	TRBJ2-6	TGTGCCAGTAGCTCTGGGGCCAACGTCCTGACTTTC	CASSSGANVLTF
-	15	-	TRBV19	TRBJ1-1	TGTGCCAGTAGTATAGACGGACAGTTGAACACTGAAGCTTTCTTT	CASSIDGQLNTEAFF
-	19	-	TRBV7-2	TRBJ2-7	TGTGCCAGCAGCCCCGGTGGGGCCCGCGTCTCCGGCTACCGAACTGAGCAGTACTTC	CASSPGGARVSGYRTEQYF
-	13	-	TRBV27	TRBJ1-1	TGTGCCAGCAGTTCCAATAAGAACACTGAAGCTTTCTTT	CASSSNKNTEAFF
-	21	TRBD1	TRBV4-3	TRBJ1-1	TGCGCCAGCAGCCAAGATACCCCGGCCACAGACAGGGTTGGGCTGAACACTGAAGCTTTCTTT	CASSQDTPATDRVGLNTEAFF
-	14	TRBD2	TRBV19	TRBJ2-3	TGTGCCGGCGGAGCGGGGGGATACACAGATACGCAGTATTTT	CAGGAGGYTDTQYF
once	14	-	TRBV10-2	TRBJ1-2	TGCGCCAGCAGTGAGTCGGGGGGTGGCTATGGCTACACCTTC	CASSESGGGYGYTF
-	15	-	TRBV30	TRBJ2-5	TGTGCCTGGAGTGTAATGAGGGGGTACCAAGAGACCCAGTACTTC	CAWSVMRGYQETQYF
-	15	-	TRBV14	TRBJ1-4	TGTGCCAGCAGCCAAGATGGTTCCGATCGCGGAAAACTGTTTTTT	CASSQDGSDRGKLFF
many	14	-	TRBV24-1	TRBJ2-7	TGTGCCACCGGCGAGCCGCGAGGGCTCAACGAGCAGTACTTC	CATGEPRGLNEQYF
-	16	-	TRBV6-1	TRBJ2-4	TGTGCCAGCAGTGAAGCGGGGACGGAGAGATCAAACATTCAGTACTTC	CASSEAGTERSNIQYF
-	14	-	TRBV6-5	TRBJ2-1	TGTGCCAGCAGTCCCGGGACCACTGGGAATGAGCAGTTCTTC	CASSPGTTGNEQFF
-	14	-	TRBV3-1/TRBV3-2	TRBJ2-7	TGTGCCAGCAGCCTTTGGCGGAGCTCCTACGAGCAGTACTTC	CASSLWRSSYEQYF
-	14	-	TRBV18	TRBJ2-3	TGTGCCAGCTCACAGCAGACGGGCACAGATACGCAGTATTTT	CASSQQTGTDTQYF
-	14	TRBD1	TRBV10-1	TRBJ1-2	TGCGCCAGCAGCGCCGGGACAGCTTTATATGGCTACACCTTC	CASSAGTALYGYTF
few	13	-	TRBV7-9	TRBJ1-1	TGTGCCAGCAGCTTCACGTTTGGGGCTGAAGCTTTCTTT	CASSFTFGAEAFF
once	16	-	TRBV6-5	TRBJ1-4	TGTGCCAGCAGTTACTCGTACAGGGCAACTAATGAAAAACTGTTTTTT	CASSYSYRATNEKLFF
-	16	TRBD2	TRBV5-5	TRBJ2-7	TGTGCCAGCAGCTTCACTCTAGCGGGGGTGGTCTACGAGCAGTACTTC	CASSFTLAGVVYEQYF
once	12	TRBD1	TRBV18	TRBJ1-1	TGTGCCAGCTCATCGGGACAGTTCGAGGCTTTCTTT	CASSSGQFEAFF
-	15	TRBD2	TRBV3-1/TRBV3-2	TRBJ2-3	TGTGCCAGCAGCCGGAGCGGGGCCGGAAGGGATACGCAGTATTTT	CASSRSGAGRDTQYF
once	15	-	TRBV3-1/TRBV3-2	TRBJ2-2	TGTGCCAGCAGCCAAGAGCCGTCCGGGGCCGGGGAGCTGTTTTTT	CASSQEPSGAGELFF
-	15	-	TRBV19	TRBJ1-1	TGTGCCAGTATCCGTACAGTCTCGATGAACACTGAAGCTTTCTTT	CASIRTVSMNTEAFF
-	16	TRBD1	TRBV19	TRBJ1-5	TGTGCCAGTAGTACATGGACAGGGGGGAGCAATCAGCCCCAGCATTTT	CASSTWTGGSNQPQHF
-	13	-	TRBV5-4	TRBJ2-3	TGTGCCAGCAGCTTGGTCCGCTCAGATACGCAGTATTTT	CASSLVRSDTQYF
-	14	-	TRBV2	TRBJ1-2	TGTGCCAGCAGTGGAATTATGGACCACTATGGCTACACCTTC	CASSGIMDHYGYTF
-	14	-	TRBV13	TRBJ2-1	TGTGCCAGCAGCTTAAGGGGAACCTACAATGAGCAGTTCTTC	CASSLRGTYNEQFF
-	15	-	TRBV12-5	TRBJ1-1	TGTGCTAGTGGTGCGCCCCGGGACGTGGGTACTGAAGCTTTCTTT	CASGAPRDVGTEAFF
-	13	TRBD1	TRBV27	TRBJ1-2	TGTGCCAGCATTACGGACAGGGGGGAAGGCTACACCTTC	CASITDRGEGYTF
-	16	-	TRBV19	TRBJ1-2	TGTGCCAGTAGTACCCTTTTGGTAAAGGGGGACTATGGCTACACCTTC	CASSTLLVKGDYGYTF
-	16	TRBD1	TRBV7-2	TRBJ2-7	TGTGCCAGCAGCTTTGAGGGGGCCCTACCCCCCTACGAGCAGTACTTC	CASSFEGALPPYEQYF
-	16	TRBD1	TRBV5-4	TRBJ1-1	TGTGCCAGCAGCTTGTTCGGACAGGGGGCTGGGACTGAAGCTTTCTTT	CASSLFGQGAGTEAFF
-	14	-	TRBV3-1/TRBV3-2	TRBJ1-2	TGTGCCAGCAGCACCGCCTCCGGGACAAATGGCTACACCTTC	CASSTASGTNGYTF
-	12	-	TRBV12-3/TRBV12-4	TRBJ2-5	TGTGCCAGCAGTTTCGTCGCCGAGACCCAGTACTTC	CASSFVAETQYF
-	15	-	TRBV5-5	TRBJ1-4	TGTGCCAGCAGCTTGCGTTGGGGTAGTGGGGAAAAACTGTTTTTT	CASSLRWGSGEKLFF